Listed below are T cell receptor beta chains from one sample, sequenced in a study of quantifying T cell responses using KT2 cells. MiXCR, applied by TCRdb to the UMI-ligation and nested PCR reads, yields one record per CDR3 protein. Of some 41,000 distinct CDR3 sequences listed, about a sixth are singletons. Sequenced input: PBMCs spiked with cells of the T cell clone KT2. These receptors originate from a human donor. The conserved cysteine and the conserved F or W are not part of the CDR3 here. Each record gives: J gene, V gene, CDR3 protein.

J gene: TRBJ1-2
V gene: TRBV3-1
CDR3 protein: ASSQEGYGYT

J gene: TRBJ2-5
V gene: TRBV4-3
CDR3 protein: ASSQDSSGTETQY

J gene: TRBJ2-3
V gene: TRBV4-3
CDR3 protein: ASSQDRDREGTDTQY

J gene: TRBJ2-5
V gene: TRBV4-1
CDR3 protein: ASSQEGRRSLQY

J gene: TRBJ2-1
V gene: TRBV25-1
CDR3 protein: ASKKREQF

J gene: TRBJ2-3
V gene: TRBV10-3
CDR3 protein: ATRLAGETDTQY

J gene: TRBJ2-5
V gene: TRBV2
CDR3 protein: ASRKPGLAKETQY

J gene: TRBJ2-5
V gene: TRBV5-1
CDR3 protein: ASSPGQGMLETQY

J gene: TRBJ1-5
V gene: TRBV2
CDR3 protein: ASRLGQVNNQPQH

J gene: TRBJ2-2
V gene: TRBV5-6
CDR3 protein: ASTFRRGVGELF

J gene: TRBJ2-3
V gene: TRBV29-1
CDR3 protein: SVESGSTATDTQY

J gene: TRBJ1-2
V gene: TRBV29-1
CDR3 protein: SVAGGRTYGYT

J gene: TRBJ2-1
V gene: TRBV23-1
CDR3 protein: ASRTKGERYNEQF

J gene: TRBJ2-2
V gene: TRBV20-1
CDR3 protein: SARRGRSTGELF

J gene: TRBJ2-1
V gene: TRBV6-1
CDR3 protein: ASRGGRGVPNEQF

J gene: TRBJ2-5
V gene: TRBV5-1
CDR3 protein: ASSLGTTGTKARQETQY

J gene: TRBJ1-1
V gene: TRBV30
CDR3 protein: ACTDGRGTEAF

J gene: TRBJ1-2
V gene: TRBV10-3
CDR3 protein: AIRGDRGTYGYT

J gene: TRBJ2-3
V gene: TRBV7-8
CDR3 protein: ASSLTALTDTQY

J gene: TRBJ1-6
V gene: TRBV14
CDR3 protein: ASSQGRENSPLH

J gene: TRBJ2-1
V gene: TRBV28
CDR3 protein: ASSPLAGGSDEQF

J gene: TRBJ2-3
V gene: TRBV23-1
CDR3 protein: ASSQTNSTDTQY

J gene: TRBJ2-1
V gene: TRBV7-9
CDR3 protein: ASSLRPNDEQF

J gene: TRBJ1-5
V gene: TRBV20-1
CDR3 protein: SALPDRDDQPQH

J gene: TRBJ1-2
V gene: TRBV20-1
CDR3 protein: SAPSLNYGYT

J gene: TRBJ2-4
V gene: TRBV28
CDR3 protein: ASSRRWTNQAKNIQY

J gene: TRBJ2-3
V gene: TRBV7-8
CDR3 protein: ASRLTSGGADTQY

J gene: TRBJ1-1
V gene: TRBV11-2
CDR3 protein: ASSSLVPGQDEAF

J gene: TRBJ2-3
V gene: TRBV5-6
CDR3 protein: ASSFPTQGDTQY

J gene: TRBJ1-6
V gene: TRBV13
CDR3 protein: ASRTLAAGYNSPLH

J gene: TRBJ2-7
V gene: TRBV2
CDR3 protein: ASSERAGTGGYEQY

J gene: TRBJ2-1
V gene: TRBV20-1
CDR3 protein: SAITLGLAESEQF

J gene: TRBJ2-1
V gene: TRBV30
CDR3 protein: AWRGGGNEQF

J gene: TRBJ2-1
V gene: TRBV5-3
CDR3 protein: ARSSSGREQF

J gene: TRBJ2-7
V gene: TRBV7-9
CDR3 protein: ASSYTPGPTSKQY

J gene: TRBJ2-1
V gene: TRBV6-2/TRBV6-3
CDR3 protein: ASNFNRELGYNEQF

J gene: TRBJ1-4
V gene: TRBV28
CDR3 protein: ASRGRDSPEVEKLF